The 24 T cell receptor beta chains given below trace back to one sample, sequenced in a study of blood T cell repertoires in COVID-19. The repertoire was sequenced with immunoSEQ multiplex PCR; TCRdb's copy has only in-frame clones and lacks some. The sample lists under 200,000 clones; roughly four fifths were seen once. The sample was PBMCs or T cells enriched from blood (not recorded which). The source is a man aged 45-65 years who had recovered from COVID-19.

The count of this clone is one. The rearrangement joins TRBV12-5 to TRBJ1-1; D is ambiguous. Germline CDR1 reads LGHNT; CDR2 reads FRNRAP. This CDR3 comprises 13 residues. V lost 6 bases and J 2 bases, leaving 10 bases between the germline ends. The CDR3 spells CASGPEVNTEAFF. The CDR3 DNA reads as TGTGCTAGTGGCCCCGAGGTCAACACTGAAGCTTTCTTT.

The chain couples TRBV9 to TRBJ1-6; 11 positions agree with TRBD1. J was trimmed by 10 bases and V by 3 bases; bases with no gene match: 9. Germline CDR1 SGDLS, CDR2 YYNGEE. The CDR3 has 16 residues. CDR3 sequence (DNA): TGTGCCAGCAGCGCCCGGGACAGGGGGACTAGGTCACCCCTCCACTTT. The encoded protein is CASSARDRGTRSPLHF.

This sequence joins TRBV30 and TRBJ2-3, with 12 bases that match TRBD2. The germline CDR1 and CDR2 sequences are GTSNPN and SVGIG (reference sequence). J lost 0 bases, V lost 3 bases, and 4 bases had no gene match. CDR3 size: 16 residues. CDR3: CAWRLAGGTSTDTQYF. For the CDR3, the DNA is TGTGCCTGGAGACTAGCGGGGGGAACCAGCACAGATACGCAGTATTTT.

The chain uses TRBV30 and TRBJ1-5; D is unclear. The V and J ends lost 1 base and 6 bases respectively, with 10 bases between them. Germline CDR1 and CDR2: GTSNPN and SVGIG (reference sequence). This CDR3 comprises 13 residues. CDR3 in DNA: TGTGCCTGGAGTGGGCAGGTAGGTCAGCCCCAGCATTTT. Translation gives CAWSGQVGQPQHF.

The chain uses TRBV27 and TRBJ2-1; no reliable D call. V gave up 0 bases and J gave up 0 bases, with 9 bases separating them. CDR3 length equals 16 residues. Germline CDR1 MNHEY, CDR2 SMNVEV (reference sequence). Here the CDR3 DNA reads TGTGCCAGCAGTTTATCGGTCTACCGCTCCTACAATGAGCAGTTCTTC. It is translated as CASSLSVYRSYNEQFF.

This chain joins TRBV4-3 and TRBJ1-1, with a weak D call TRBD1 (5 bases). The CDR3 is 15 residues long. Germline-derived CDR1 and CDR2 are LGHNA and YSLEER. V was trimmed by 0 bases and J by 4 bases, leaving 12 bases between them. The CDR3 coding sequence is TGCGCCAGCAGCCAAGATGTGGTTCAGGGCACTGAAGCTTTCTTT. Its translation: CASSQDVVQGTEAFF.

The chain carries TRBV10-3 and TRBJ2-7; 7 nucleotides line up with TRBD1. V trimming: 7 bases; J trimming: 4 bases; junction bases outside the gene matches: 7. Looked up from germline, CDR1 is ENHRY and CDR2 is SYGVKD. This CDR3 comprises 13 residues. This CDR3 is CAITTGTEYEQYF. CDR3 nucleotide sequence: TGTGCCATCACCACCGGGACAGAGTACGAGCAGTACTTC.

Here the CDR3 reads CASSTRQFNEQFF. The CDR3 DNA follows: TGTGCCAGCAGTACCCGACAGTTCAATGAGCAGTTCTTC. This chain links TRBV2 with TRBJ2-1; tentatively, D is TRBD1 (5 bases). CDR3 size: 13 residues. Germline lookup yields CDR1 SNHLY and CDR2 FYNNEI. Trimming removed 5 bases from V and 6 bases from J, with 11 bases in between.

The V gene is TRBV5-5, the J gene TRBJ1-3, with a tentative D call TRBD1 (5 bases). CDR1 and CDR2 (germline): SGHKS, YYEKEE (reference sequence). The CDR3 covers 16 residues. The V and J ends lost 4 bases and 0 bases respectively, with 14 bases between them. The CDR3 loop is CASSPDWTSSGNTIYF. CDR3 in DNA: TGTGCCAGCAGCCCTGATTGGACAAGCTCTGGAAACACCATATATTTT.

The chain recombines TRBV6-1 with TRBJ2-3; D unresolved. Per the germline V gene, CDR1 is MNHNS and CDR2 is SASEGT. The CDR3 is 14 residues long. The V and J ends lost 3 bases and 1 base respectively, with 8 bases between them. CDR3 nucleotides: TGTGCCAGCAGTGAGATCCGAGGCACAGATACGCAGTATTTT. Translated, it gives CASSEIRGTDTQYF.

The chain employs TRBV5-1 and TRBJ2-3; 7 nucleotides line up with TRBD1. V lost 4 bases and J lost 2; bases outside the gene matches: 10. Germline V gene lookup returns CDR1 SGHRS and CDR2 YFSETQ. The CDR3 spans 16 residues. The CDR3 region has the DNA TGCGCCAGCAGCCTTTCAACGACAGGGAACACAGATACGCAGTATTTT. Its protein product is CASSLSTTGNTDTQYF.

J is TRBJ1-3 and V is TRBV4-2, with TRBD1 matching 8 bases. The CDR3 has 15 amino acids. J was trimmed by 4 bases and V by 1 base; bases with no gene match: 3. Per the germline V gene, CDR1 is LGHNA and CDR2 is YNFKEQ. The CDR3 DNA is TGTGCCAGCAGCCAAGTTGGGACAGGCGGAAACACCATATATTTT. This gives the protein CASSQVGTGGNTIYF.

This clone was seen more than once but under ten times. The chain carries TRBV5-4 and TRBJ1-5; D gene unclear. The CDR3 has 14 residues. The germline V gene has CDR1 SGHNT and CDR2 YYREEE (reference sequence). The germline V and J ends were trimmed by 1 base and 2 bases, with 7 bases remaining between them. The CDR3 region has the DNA TGTGCCAGCAGCTTGCGAGGAGGCAATCAGCCCCAGCATTTT. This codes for CASSLRGGNQPQHF.

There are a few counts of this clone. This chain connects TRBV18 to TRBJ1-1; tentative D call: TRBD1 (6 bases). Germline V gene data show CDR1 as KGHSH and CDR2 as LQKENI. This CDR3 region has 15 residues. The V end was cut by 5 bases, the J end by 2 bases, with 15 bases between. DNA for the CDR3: TGTGCCAGCTCATCTCATCGGGGGGCAAACACTGAAGCTTTCTTT. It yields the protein CASSSHRGANTEAFF.

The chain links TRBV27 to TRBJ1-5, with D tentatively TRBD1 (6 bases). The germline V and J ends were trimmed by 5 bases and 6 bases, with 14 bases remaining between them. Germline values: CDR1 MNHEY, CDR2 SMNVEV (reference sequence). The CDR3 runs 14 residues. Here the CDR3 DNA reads TGTGCCAGCAGTCCTCCGGGGGGCGGTCAGCCCCAGCATTTT. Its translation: CASSPPGGGQPQHF.

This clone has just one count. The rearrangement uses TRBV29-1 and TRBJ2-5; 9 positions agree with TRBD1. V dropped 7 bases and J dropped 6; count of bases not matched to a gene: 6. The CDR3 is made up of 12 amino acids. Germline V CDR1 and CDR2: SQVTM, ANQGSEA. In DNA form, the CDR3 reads TGCAGCGAACGGACAGGGGAAAAGACCCAGTACTTC. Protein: CSERTGEKTQYF.

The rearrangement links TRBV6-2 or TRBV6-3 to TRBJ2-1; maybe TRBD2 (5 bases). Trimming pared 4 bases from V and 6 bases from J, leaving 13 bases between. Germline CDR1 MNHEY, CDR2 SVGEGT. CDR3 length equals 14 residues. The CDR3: CASSSSGKGNEQFF. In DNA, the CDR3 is TGTGCCAGCAGTTCATCCGGGAAAGGCAATGAGCAGTTCTTC.

For the CDR3, the DNA is TGTGCCACCAGCGTTCCGCCGGGACAGGGTTTTGGGGCCAACGTCCTGACTTTC. It translates to CATSVPPGQGFGANVLTF. The V and J genes are TRBV15 and TRBJ2-6, with 9 bases identical to TRBD1. The germline CDR1 and CDR2 sequences are LNHNV and YYDKDF (reference sequence). The trim removed 5 bases at V and 3 bases at J, leaving 11 bases unmatched. This CDR3 is built from 18 residues.

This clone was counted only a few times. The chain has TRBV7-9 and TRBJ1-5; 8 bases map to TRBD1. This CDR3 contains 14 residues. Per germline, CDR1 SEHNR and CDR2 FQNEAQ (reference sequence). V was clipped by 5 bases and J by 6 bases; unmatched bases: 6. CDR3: CASSPDRGGQPQHF. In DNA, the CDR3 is TGTGCCAGCAGCCCCGACAGGGGCGGTCAGCCCCAGCATTTT.

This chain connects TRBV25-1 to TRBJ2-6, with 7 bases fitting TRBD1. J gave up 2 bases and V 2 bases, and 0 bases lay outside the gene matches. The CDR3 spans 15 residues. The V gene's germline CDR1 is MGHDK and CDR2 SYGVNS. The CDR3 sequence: CASSEGTAGANVLTF. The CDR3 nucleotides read TGTGCCAGCAGTGAAGGGACAGCTGGGGCCAACGTCCTGACTTTC.

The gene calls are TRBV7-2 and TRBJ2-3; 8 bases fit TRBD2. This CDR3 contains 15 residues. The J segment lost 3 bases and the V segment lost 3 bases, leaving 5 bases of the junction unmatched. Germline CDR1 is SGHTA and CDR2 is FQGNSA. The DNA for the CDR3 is TGTGCCAGCAGCTTTAGCGGGGAGAGGACAGATACGCAGTATTTT. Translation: CASSFSGERTDTQYF.

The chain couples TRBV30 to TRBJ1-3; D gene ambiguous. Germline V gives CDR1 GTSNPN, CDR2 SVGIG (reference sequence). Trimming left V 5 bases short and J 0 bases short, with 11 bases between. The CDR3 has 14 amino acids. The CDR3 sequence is CAWARQSSGNTIYF. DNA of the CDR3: TGTGCCTGGGCCAGGCAGAGCTCTGGAAACACCATATATTTT.

Here the CDR3 reads CASSPHLDSHEQYF. CDR3 coding DNA: TGTGCCAGCAGTCCTCACCTAGACAGCCACGAGCAGTACTTC. This sequence joins TRBV6-5 and TRBJ2-7; D might be TRBD1 (5 bases). CDR1 MNHEY and CDR2 SVGAGI come from the germline V gene. CDR3 length: 14 residues. V dropped 5 bases and J dropped 5 bases, with 16 bases sitting between them.

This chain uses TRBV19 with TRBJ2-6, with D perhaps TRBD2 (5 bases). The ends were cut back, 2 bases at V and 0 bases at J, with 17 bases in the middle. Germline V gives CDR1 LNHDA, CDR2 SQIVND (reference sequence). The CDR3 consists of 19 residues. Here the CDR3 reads CASSIILGRGSSGANVLTF. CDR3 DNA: TGTGCCAGTAGTATAATTTTGGGGAGAGGGAGCTCTGGGGCCAACGTCCTGACTTTC.